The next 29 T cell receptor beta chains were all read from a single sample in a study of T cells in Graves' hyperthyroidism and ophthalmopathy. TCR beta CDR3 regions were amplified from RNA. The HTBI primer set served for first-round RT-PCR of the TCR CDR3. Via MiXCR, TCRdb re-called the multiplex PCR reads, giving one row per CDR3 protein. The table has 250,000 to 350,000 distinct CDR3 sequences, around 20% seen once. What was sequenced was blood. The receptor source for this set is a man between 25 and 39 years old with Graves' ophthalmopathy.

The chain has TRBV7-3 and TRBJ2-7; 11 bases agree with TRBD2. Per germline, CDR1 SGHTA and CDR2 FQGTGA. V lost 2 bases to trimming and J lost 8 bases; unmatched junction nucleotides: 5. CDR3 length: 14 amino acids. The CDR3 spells CASSLLAGGSKQYF. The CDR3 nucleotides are TGTGCCAGCAGCTTACTAGCGGGAGGTTCCAAGCAGTACTTC.

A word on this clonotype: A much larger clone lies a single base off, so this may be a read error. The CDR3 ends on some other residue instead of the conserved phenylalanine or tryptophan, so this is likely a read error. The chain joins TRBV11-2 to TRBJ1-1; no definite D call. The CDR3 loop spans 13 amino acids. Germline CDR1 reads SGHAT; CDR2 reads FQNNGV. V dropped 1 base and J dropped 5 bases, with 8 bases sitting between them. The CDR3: CASSLASKTEAFS. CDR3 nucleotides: TGTGCCAGCAGCTTAGCCTCTAAGACTGAAGCTTTCTCT.

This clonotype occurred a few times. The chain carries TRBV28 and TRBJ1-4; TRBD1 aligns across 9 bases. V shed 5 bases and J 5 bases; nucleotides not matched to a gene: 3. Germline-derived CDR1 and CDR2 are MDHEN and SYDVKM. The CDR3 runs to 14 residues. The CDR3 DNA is TGTGCCAGCAGTACCGGGACAGGGAATGAAAAACTGTTTTTT. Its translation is CASSTGTGNEKLFF.

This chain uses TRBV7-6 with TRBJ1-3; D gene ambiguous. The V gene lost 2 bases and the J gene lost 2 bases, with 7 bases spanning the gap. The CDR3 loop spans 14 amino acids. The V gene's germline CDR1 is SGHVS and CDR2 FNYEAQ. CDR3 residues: CASSLTDPGNTIYF. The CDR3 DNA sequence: TGTGCCAGCAGCTTAACCGATCCTGGAAACACCATATATTTT.

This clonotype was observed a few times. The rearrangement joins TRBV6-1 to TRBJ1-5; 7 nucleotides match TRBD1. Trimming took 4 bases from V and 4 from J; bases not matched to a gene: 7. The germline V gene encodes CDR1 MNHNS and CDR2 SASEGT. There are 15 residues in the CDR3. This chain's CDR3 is CASSAGGGWNQPQHF. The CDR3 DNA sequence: TGTGCCAGCAGTGCAGGGGGGGGGTGGAATCAGCCCCAGCATTTT.

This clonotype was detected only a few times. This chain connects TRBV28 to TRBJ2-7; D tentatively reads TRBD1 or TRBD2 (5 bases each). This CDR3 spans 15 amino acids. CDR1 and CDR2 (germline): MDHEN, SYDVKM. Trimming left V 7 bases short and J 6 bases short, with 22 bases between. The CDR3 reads CASTPAAGRVREQYF. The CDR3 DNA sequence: TGTGCCAGCACCCCCGCGGCGGGCAGGGTACGCGAGCAGTACTTC.

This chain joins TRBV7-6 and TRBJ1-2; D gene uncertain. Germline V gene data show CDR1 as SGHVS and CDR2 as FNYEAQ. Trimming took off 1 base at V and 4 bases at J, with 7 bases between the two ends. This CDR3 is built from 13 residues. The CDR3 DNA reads TGTGCCAGCAGCTTAGACGGTGGCTATGGCTACACCTTC. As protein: CASSLDGGYGYTF.

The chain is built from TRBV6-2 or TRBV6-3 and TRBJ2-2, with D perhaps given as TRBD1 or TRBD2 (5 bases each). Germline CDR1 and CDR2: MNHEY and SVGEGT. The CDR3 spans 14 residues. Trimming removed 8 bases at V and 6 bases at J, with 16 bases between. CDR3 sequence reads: CASERLGAAGELFF. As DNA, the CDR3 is TGTGCCAGCGAGCGGCTAGGGGCGGCCGGGGAGCTGTTTTTT.

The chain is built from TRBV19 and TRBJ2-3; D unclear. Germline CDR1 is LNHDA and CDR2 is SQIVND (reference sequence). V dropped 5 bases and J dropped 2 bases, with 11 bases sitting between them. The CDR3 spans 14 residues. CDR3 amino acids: CASSPRTYTDTQYF. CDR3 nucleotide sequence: TGTGCCAGTAGTCCCCGGACCTACACAGATACGCAGTATTTT. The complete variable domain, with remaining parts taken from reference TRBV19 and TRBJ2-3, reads DGGITQSPKYLFRKEGQNVTLSCEQNLNHDAMYWYRQDPGQGLRLIYYSQIVNDFQKGDIAEGYSVSREKKESFPLTVTSAQKNPTAFYLCASSPRTYTDTQYFGPGTRLTVL.

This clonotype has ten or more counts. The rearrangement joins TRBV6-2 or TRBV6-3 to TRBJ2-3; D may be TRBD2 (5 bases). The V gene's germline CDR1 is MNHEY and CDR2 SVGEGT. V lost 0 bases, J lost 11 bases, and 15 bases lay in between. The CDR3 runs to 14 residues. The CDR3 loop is CASSYSQVAMVQYF. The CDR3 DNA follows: TGTGCCAGCAGTTACTCCCAAGTAGCGATGGTGCAGTATTTT.

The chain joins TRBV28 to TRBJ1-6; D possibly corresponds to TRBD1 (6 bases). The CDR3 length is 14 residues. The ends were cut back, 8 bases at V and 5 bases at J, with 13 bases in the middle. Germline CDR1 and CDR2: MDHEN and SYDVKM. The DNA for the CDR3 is TGTGCCAGCGCATACGGACAGAATAATTCACCCCTCCACTTT. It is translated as CASAYGQNNSPLHF.

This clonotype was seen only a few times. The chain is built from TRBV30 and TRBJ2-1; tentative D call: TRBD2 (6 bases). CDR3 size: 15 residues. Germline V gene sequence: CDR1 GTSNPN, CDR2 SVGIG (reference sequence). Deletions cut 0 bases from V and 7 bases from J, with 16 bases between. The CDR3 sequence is CAWSVRLGAENEQFF. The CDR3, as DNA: TGTGCCTGGAGTGTAAGACTAGGGGCCGAAAATGAGCAGTTCTTC. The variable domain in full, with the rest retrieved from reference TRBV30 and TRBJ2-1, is SQTIHQWPATLVQPVGSPLSLECTVEGTSNPNLYWYRQAAGRGLQLLFYSVGIGQISSEVPQNLSASRPQDRQFILSSKKLLLSDSGFYLCAWSVRLGAENEQFFGPGTRLTVL.

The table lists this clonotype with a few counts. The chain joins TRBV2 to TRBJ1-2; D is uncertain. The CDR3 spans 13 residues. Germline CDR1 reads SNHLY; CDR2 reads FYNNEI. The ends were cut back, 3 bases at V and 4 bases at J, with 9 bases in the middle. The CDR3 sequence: CASSDGRSYGYTF. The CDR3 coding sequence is TGTGCCAGCAGTGATGGGCGGAGCTATGGCTACACCTTC.

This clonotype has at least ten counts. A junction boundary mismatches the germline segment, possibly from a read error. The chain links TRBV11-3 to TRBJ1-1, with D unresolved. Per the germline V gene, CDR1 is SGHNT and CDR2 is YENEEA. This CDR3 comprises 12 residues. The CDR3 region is CASSSSGSRVLF. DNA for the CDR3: TGTGCCAGCAGCAGCTCCGGGTCCAGAGTGCTCTTT.

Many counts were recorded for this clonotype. This chain's CDR3 is CASSGPLVSGYTF. As DNA, the CDR3 is TGTGCCAGCTCCGGGCCACTGGTATCCGGCTACACCTTC. The chain has TRBV28 and TRBJ1-2, with D uncertain. CDR3 size: 13 residues. CDR1 is MDHEN and CDR2 is SYDVKM in the germline V gene. The ends were cut back, 8 bases at V and 8 bases at J, with 18 bases in the middle.

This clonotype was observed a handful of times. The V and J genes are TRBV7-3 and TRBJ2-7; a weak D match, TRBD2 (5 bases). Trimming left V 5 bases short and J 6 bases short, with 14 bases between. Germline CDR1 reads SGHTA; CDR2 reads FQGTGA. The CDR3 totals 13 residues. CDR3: CASSISGSREQYF. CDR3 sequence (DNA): TGTGCCAGCAGCATTTCGGGGAGCCGCGAGCAGTACTTC.

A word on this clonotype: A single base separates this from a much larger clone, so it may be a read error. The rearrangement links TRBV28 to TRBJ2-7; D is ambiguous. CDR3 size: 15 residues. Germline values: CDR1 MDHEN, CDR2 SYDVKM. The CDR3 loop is CASSLSAEFSYELYF. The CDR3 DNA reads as TGTGCCAGCAGTTTAAGCGCAGAGTTCTCCTACGAGCTGTACTTC.

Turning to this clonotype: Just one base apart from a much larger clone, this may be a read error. The CDR3 spells CAWSVGWGVRTGAFF. CDR3 nucleotide sequence: TGTGCCTGGAGTGTAGGTTGGGGGGTAAGAACTGGAGCTTTCTTT. The chain combines TRBV30 with TRBJ1-1, with TRBD1 as a possible D gene (5 bases). The CDR3 is made up of 15 amino acids. The V gene's germline CDR1 is GTSNPN and CDR2 SVGIG (reference sequence).

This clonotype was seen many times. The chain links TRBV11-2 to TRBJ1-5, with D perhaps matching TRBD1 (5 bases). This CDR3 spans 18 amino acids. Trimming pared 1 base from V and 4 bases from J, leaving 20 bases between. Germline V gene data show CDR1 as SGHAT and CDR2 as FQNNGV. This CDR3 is CASSLGYERQGGNQPQHF. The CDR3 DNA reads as TGTGCCAGCAGCTTAGGTTATGAGCGTCAGGGCGGGAATCAGCCCCAGCATTTT.

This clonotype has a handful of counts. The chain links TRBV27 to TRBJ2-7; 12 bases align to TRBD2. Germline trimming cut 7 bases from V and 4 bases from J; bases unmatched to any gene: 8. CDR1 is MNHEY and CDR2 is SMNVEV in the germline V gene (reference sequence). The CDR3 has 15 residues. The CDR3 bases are TGTGCCAGCACCCCGAGACTAGCGGGAGTATACGAGCAGTACTTC. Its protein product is CASTPRLAGVYEQYF.

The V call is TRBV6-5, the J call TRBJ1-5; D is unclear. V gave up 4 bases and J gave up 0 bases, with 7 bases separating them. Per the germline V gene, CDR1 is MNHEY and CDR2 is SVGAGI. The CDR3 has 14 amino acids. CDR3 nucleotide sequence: TGTGCCAGCAGTTCGGGCATTAGCAATCAGCCCCAGCATTTT. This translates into CASSSGISNQPQHF.

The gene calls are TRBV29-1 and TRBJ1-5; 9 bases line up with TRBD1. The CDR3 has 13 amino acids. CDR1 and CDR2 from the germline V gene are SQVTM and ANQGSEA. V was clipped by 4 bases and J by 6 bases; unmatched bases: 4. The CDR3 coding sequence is TGCAGCGTTGGGGACAGGGTCGGTCAGCCCCAGCATTTT. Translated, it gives CSVGDRVGQPQHF.

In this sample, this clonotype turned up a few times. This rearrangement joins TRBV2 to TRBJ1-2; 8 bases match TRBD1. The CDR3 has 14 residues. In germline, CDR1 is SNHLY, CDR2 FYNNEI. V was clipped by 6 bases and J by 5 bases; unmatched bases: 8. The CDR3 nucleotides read TGTGCCAGCAGCGGACAGGGAAGTCATTATGGCTACACCTTC. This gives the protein CASSGQGSHYGYTF.

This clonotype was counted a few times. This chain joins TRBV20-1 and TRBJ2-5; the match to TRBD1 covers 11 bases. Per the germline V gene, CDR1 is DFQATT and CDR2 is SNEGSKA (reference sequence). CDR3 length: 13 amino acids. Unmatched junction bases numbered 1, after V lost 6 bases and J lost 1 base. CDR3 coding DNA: TGCAGTGCAGGACAGGGGGCCCAAGAGACCCAGTACTTC. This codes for CSAGQGAQETQYF.

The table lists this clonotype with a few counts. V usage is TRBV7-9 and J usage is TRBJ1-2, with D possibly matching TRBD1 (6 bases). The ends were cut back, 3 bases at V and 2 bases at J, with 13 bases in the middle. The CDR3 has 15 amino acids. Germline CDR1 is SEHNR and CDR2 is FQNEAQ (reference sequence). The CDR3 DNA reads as TGTGCCAGCAGCTTGAGGGAAACAGGGAACTATGGCTACACCTTC. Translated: CASSLRETGNYGYTF.

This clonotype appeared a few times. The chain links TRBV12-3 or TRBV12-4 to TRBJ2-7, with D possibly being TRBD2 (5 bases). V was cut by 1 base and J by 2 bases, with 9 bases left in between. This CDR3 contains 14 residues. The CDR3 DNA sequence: TGTGCCAGCAGTTTAGTTGAGGGAACCTACGAGCAGTACTTC. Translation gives CASSLVEGTYEQYF.

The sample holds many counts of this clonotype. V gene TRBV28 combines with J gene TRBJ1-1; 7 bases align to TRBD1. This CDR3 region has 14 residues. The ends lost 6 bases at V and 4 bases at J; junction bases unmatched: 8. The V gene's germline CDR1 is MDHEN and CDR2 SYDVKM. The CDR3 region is CASSSDRVGTEAFF. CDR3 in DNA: TGTGCCAGCAGCTCCGACAGGGTGGGCACTGAAGCTTTCTTT.

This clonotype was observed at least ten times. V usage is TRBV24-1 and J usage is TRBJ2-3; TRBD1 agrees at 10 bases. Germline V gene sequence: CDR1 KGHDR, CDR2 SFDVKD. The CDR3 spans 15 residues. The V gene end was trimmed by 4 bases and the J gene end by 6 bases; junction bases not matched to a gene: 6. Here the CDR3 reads CATSDPGQGSDTQYF. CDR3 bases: TGTGCCACCAGTGACCCGGGACAGGGGTCGGATACGCAGTATTTT.

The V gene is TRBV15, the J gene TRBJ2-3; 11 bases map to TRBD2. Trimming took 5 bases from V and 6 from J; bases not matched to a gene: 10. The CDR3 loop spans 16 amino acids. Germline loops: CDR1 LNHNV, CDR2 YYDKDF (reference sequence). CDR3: CATSGRTSGWVDTQYF. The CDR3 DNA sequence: TGTGCCACCAGCGGACGGACTAGCGGGTGGGTGGATACGCAGTATTTT.